This passage covers 22 T cell receptor beta chains from one sample sequenced in a study of T-cell reconstitution after alpha-beta-depleted transplantation in children. TCRbeta library construction was performed incorporating unique molecular identifiers. A single record per CDR3 protein comes from TCRdb applying MiXCR to the PCR reads. The sample includes under 450,000 distinct CDR3 sequences, about an eighth seen only once; the top ten take around 4.5%. This specimen was PBMCs, taken from the stem cell graft. The receptors were gathered from a human donor who donated a stem cell graft to a child with Fanconi anemia.

The chain combines TRBV6-2 or TRBV6-3 with TRBJ2-2, with a weak D call TRBD1 (5 bases). Deletions cut 7 bases from V and 0 bases from J, with 18 bases between. The CDR3 extends over 17 amino acids. Germline CDR1 MNHEY, CDR2 SVGEGT. CDR3 nucleotide sequence: TGTGCCAGCATTGGTGCTAGTGGGGCAACGAACACCGGGGAGCTGTTTTTT. Translating it yields CASIGASGATNTGELFF.

This clonotype was picked up many times. The J gene is TRBJ2-1, the V gene TRBV12-3 or TRBV12-4, with 11 nucleotides matching TRBD2. With 9 bases clipped from V and 4 bases from J, the junction kept 5 bases outside the gene matches. CDR3 length: 14 amino acids. CDR3 DNA sequence: TGTGCCAGTGGACTAGCGGGTTCTTACAATGAGCAGTTCTTC. As protein: CASGLAGSYNEQFF.

This clonotype occurred a few times. The chain couples TRBV12-3 or TRBV12-4 to TRBJ2-1; tentative D call: TRBD2 (5 bases). Trimming left V 2 bases short and J 5 bases short, with 10 bases between. The CDR3 has 14 amino acids. The CDR3 sequence is CASSLWRGNNEQFF. The CDR3 coding sequence is TGTGCCAGCAGTTTATGGCGAGGGAACAATGAGCAGTTCTTC.

This clonotype has just a few counts. The V and J genes are TRBV6-5 and TRBJ2-2; 7 positions agree with TRBD1. Germline V gene lookup returns CDR1 MNHEY and CDR2 SVGAGI. This CDR3 spans 18 amino acids. Losses at the gene ends were 4 bases for V and 2 bases for J; bases not matched to a gene: 13. In nucleotides, the CDR3 is TGTGCCAGCAGTTTCCCCGAGAGGGGGCTTCCCAACACCGGGGAGCTGTTTTTT. Translated, it gives CASSFPERGLPNTGELFF.

This chain uses TRBV2 with TRBJ1-2; D unresolved. Between the trimmed V and J ends, which lost 5 bases and 9 bases, there was a span of 10 bases. CDR1 and CDR2 (germline): SNHLY, FYNNEI. The CDR3 has 11 residues. Written as DNA, the CDR3 is TGTGCCAGCAGTCCCGGTAGTCGCTACACCTTC. Protein product: CASSPGSRYTF.

This clonotype was seen at least ten times. The chain recombines TRBV20-1 with TRBJ1-2, with D maybe TRBD1 (5 bases). Germline V gives CDR1 DFQATT, CDR2 SNEGSKA (reference sequence). Between the trimmed V and J ends, which lost 5 bases and 4 bases, there was a span of 17 bases. This CDR3 region has 14 residues. CDR3 sequence: CSARPGTEFYGYTF. In DNA, the CDR3 is TGCAGTGCTCGTCCGGGGACGGAGTTCTATGGCTACACCTTC.

V is TRBV9 and J is TRBJ2-5; D may be TRBD2 (5 bases). Germline CDR1 reads SGDLS; CDR2 reads YYNGEE. Trimming removed 2 bases from V and 2 bases from J, with 10 bases in between. The CDR3 runs 14 residues. The CDR3 spells CASSVGGSQETQYF. The DNA of the CDR3 is TGTGCCAGCAGCGTCGGAGGATCTCAAGAGACCCAGTACTTC. The whole variable domain, remainder taken from reference TRBV9 and TRBJ2-5, is DSGVTQTPKHLITATGQRVTLRCSPRSGDLSVYWYQQSLDQGLQFLIQYYNGEERAKGNILERFSAQQFPDLHSELNLSSLELGDSALYFCASSVGGSQETQYFGPGTRLLVL.

This clonotype was detected only a few times. V is TRBV6-5 and J is TRBJ1-2; 9 positions match TRBD1. The J segment lost 7 bases and the V segment lost 2 bases, leaving 11 bases of the junction unmatched. Germline V gives CDR1 MNHEY, CDR2 SVGAGI. There are 16 residues in the CDR3. The CDR3 nucleotides are TGTGCCAGCAGTTACCGGACAGGGGAGTCCTATAGTGGCTACACCTTC. It codes for CASSYRTGESYSGYTF.

J is TRBJ1-5 and V is TRBV12-3 or TRBV12-4; D is undetermined. The CDR3 has 10 residues. V was shortened by 11 bases and J by 2 bases, with 4 bases between the two germline ends. CDR3 amino acids: CARCNQPQHF. As DNA, the CDR3 is TGTGCCCGCTGCAATCAGCCCCAGCATTTT.

The rearrangement links TRBV6-1 to TRBJ1-2; D is possibly TRBD1 (6 bases). Germline values: CDR1 MNHNS, CDR2 SASEGT. This CDR3 region has 13 residues. Trimming stripped 6 bases from V and 8 bases from J, with 16 bases between. The CDR3 protein is CASSPGQTQGYTF. CDR3 coding DNA: TGTGCCAGCAGCCCCGGACAGACCCAGGGCTACACCTTC.

This clonotype was picked up a small number of times. V and J are TRBV11-2 and TRBJ2-1, with 8 positions matching TRBD1. With V trimmed by 5 bases and J by 8 bases, 2 bases remained unmatched. The CDR3 length is 12 residues. The germline V gene encodes CDR1 SGHAT and CDR2 FQNNGV. The CDR3 sequence is CASSQDRDEQFF. The CDR3 DNA reads as TGTGCCAGCAGCCAGGACAGGGATGAGCAGTTCTTC. The full variable domain, in which reference TRBV11-2 and TRBJ2-1 provide the parts outside the CDR3, is EAGVAQSPRYKIIEKRQSVAFWCNPISGHATLYWYQQILGQGPKLLIQFQNNGVVDDSQLPKDRFSAERLKGVDSTLKIQPAKLEDSAVYLCASSQDRDEQFFGPGTRLTVL.

The V call is TRBV7-8, the J call TRBJ2-3; tentatively, D is TRBD1 (6 bases). This CDR3 region has 16 residues. Germline V gene sequence: CDR1 SGHVS, CDR2 FQNEAQ. The ends were cut back, 5 bases at V and 2 bases at J, with 17 bases in the middle. CDR3 loop: CASSRAQGYYTDTQYF. The DNA for the CDR3 is TGTGCCAGCAGCCGAGCCCAGGGGTACTACACAGATACGCAGTATTTT. Filled out from reference TRBV7-8 and TRBJ2-3, the complete variable domain reads GAGVSQSPRYKVAKRGQDVALRCDPISGHVSLFWYQQALGQGPEFLTYFQNEAQLDKSGLPSDRFFAERPEGSVSTLKIQRTQQEDSAVYLCASSRAQGYYTDTQYFGPGTRLTVL.

Many counts were recorded for this clonotype. The chain uses TRBV20-1 and TRBJ1-5; weak D call: TRBD1 (6 bases). This CDR3 spans 15 amino acids. CDR1 is DFQATT and CDR2 is SNEGSKA in the germline V gene (reference sequence). Trimming cost V 5 bases and J 4 bases, with 18 bases left between them. The CDR3 sequence: CSASRGPGRNQPQHF. The CDR3 coding sequence is TGCAGTGCTTCTCGGGGGCCGGGGAGGAATCAGCCCCAGCATTTT.

This chain uses TRBV20-1 with TRBJ2-5; 9 nucleotides agree with TRBD2. This CDR3 is 16 amino acids long. The J segment lost 0 bases and the V segment lost 1 base, leaving 6 bases of the junction unmatched. In germline, CDR1 is DFQATT, CDR2 SNEGSKA (reference sequence). This CDR3 is CSARAQLAGDQETQYF. CDR3 DNA sequence: TGCAGTGCTAGAGCCCAATTAGCGGGGGACCAAGAGACCCAGTACTTC.

This clonotype was counted ten times or more. The rearrangement joins TRBV7-9 to TRBJ2-2, with D possibly TRBD1 on 5 matching bases. Between the trimmed V and J ends, which lost 0 bases and 9 bases, there was a span of 14 bases. The germline V gene has CDR1 SEHNR and CDR2 FQNEAQ (reference sequence). The CDR3 spans 15 residues. CDR3 DNA: TGTGCCAGCAGCTTAGCGTTGACAGACGTACGGGAGCTGTTTTTT. Encoded protein: CASSLALTDVRELFF.

This clonotype was found a few times. The chain is built from TRBV27 and TRBJ2-1; D is unclear. This CDR3 has 18 residues. Per germline, CDR1 MNHEY and CDR2 SMNVEV (reference sequence). Trimming removed 1 base at V and 0 bases at J, with 16 bases between. The CDR3 protein is CASSLLLDAFNSYNEQFF. Written as DNA, the CDR3 is TGTGCCAGCAGTTTATTATTGGACGCCTTCAACTCCTACAATGAGCAGTTCTTC.

The rearrangement links TRBV18 to TRBJ1-6, with D uncertain. CDR1 and CDR2 (germline): KGHSH, LQKENI. This CDR3 contains 14 residues. Trimming removed 4 bases at V and 9 bases at J, with 13 bases between. CDR3 nucleotide sequence: TGTGCCAGCTCACTCGCTCCGGAGGGTTCACCCCTCCACTTT. Its protein product is CASSLAPEGSPLHF.

In its sample, this clonotype was seen a few times. This chain links TRBV7-2 with TRBJ2-1, with TRBD2 identical over 9 bases. The junction had 5 bases not matched to a gene; V was cut back by 4 bases and J by 7 bases. The CDR3 spans 14 residues. The germline V gene has CDR1 SGHTA and CDR2 FQGNSA. CDR3 DNA sequence: TGTGCCAGCAGCTCGGGACTAGCCTTTAATGAGCAGTTCTTC. Translating gives CASSSGLAFNEQFF.

The chain has TRBV13 and TRBJ1-1; D unresolved. The V and J ends lost 5 bases and 0 bases respectively, with 13 bases between them. Germline V gene sequence: CDR1 PRHDT, CDR2 FYEKMQ (reference sequence). The CDR3 contains 15 residues. The CDR3 is CASSDLGGMNTEAFF. In DNA, the CDR3 is TGTGCCAGCAGCGATCTGGGTGGGATGAACACTGAAGCTTTCTTT.

This clonotype has ten or more counts. J is TRBJ2-7 and V is TRBV7-2; D is unclear. V was cut by 5 bases and J by 3 bases, with 8 bases left in between. Germline CDR1 reads SGHTA; CDR2 reads FQGNSA. This CDR3 spans 12 amino acids. The CDR3 DNA reads TGTGCCAGCAGCCCACGCGACTACGAGCAGTACTTC. Protein product: CASSPRDYEQYF. The whole variable domain, remainder taken from reference TRBV7-2 and TRBJ2-7, is GAGVSQSPSNKVTEKGKDVELRCDPISGHTALYWYRQSLGQGLEFLIYFQGNSAPDKSGLPSDRFSAERTGGSVSTLTIQRTQQEDSAVYLCASSPRDYEQYFGPGTRLTVT.

In this sample, this clonotype turned up many times. The V call is TRBV10-3, the J call TRBJ2-3; D might be TRBD1 (5 bases). This CDR3 has 15 residues. Germline CDR1 and CDR2: ENHRY and SYGVKD. The V gene lost 4 bases and the J gene lost 0 bases, with 11 bases spanning the gap. CDR3 protein: CAISGQTSSTDTQYF. In DNA, the CDR3 is TGTGCCATCAGTGGACAGACGTCTAGCACAGATACGCAGTATTTT.

The V and J genes are TRBV5-1 and TRBJ1-1; tentatively, D is TRBD1 (6 bases). V was shortened by 0 bases and J by 2 bases, with 8 bases between the two germline ends. Per the germline V gene, CDR1 is SGHRS and CDR2 is YFSETQ. The CDR3 sequence is 14 residues long. In nucleotides, the CDR3 is TGCGCCAGCAGCTTGGAGGACAGCAACACTGAAGCTTTCTTT. Protein product: CASSLEDSNTEAFF.